The source of this TCR beta chain is a study of T cells in Graves' hyperthyroidism and ophthalmopathy. Study-level findings and limits: Appearing also in blood were most of the thyroid clonotypes expanded above 0.001.

The table lists this clonotype with a few counts. Its antigen remains unknown. A much larger clone lies one base from this, so it may be a read error. TCR beta CDR3 region amplification was performed from RNA transcripts. With the HTBI primer set, the TCR CDR3 went through a first round of RT-PCR. TCRdb reprocessed the multiplex PCR reads via MiXCR and lists one record per CDR3 protein. The table includes around 350,000 distinct CDR3 sequences, about 14% detected once. This CDR3 contains 13 residues. Trimming cost V 0 bases and J 9 bases, with 12 bases left between them. Germline V gene data show CDR1 as SEHNR and CDR2 as FQNEAQ (reference sequence).

The sequence was collected from a woman in her thirties with Graves' ophthalmopathy. The source material was blood. V and J are TRBV7-9 and TRBJ2-7; a possible D gene is TRBD1 (6 bases). This CDR3 reads CASSLAGRGGQYF. The CDR3 DNA reads TGTGCCAGCAGCTTAGCGGGTCGAGGGGGGCAGTACTTC.